Listed here is a single T cell receptor beta chain. The antigen remains unidentified. The entry originates in a study of shared clonotypes between healthy human individuals. Assay: immunoSEQ multiplex PCR; the TCRdb copy retains only in-frame clones and omits some. The table includes about 610,000 clones, about 97% detected once. CD45RA-negative memory and CD45RA+ naive subsets were split from the CD4+ cells. Study conclusions and caveats: What naive subsets generally showed was a larger estimated richness than memory subsets showed.

The sequence was collected from a young woman in good health. The material sequenced was naive CD4+ T cells sorted from blood. Regarding subset: CD45RA+ positively selected.

The DNA for the CDR3 is TGCGCCAGCAGCTTGGAGCGGGGTATTACTGAAGCTTTCTTT. Translating gives CASSLERGITEAFF. The chain has TRBV5-1 and TRBJ1-1; D remains ambiguous. In germline, CDR1 is SGHRS, CDR2 YFSETQ. V lost 0 bases and J lost 5, with 11 bases in between. The CDR3 contains 14 residues. Full variable domain (outside the CDR3, taken from reference TRBV5-1 and TRBJ1-1): KAGVTQTPRYLIKTRGQQVTLSCSPISGHRSVSWYQQTPGQGLQFLFEYFSETQRNKGNFPGRFSGRQFSNSRSEMNVSTLELGDSALYLCASSLERGITEAFFGQGTRLTVV.